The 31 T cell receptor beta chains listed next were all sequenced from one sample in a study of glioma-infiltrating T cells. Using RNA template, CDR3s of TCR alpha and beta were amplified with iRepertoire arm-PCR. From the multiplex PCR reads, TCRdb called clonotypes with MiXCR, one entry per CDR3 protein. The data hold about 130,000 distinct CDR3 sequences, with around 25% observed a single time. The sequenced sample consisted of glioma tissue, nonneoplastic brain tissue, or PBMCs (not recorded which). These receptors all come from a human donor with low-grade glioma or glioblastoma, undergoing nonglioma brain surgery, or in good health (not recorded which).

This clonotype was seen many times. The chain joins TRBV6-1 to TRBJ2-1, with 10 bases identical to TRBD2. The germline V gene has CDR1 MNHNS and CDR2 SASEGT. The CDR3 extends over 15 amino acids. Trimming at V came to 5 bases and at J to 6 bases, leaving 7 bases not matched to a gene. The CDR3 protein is CASSSPGLASNEQFF. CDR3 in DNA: TGTGCCAGCAGTTCCCCGGGACTAGCGTCCAATGAGCAGTTCTTC.

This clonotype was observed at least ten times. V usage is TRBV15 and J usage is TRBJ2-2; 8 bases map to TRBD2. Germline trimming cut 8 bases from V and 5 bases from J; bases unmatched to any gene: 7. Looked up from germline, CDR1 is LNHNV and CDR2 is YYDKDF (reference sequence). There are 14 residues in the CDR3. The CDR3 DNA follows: TGTGCCACCGCCGGGGGGGGGAGAACCGGGGAGCTGTTTTTT. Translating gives CATAGGGRTGELFF.

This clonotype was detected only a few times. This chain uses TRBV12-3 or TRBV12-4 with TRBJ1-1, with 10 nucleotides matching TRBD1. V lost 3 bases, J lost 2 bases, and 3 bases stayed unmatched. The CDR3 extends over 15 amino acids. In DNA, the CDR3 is TGTGCCAGCAGTTTGACAGGGGGCAGAAACACTGAAGCTTTCTTT. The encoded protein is CASSLTGGRNTEAFF.

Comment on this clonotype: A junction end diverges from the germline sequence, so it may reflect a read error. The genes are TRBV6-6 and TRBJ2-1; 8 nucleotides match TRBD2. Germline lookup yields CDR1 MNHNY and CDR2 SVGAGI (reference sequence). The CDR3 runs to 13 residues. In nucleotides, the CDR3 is TGTGCCAGCGGTTACGGGAGGGGGACTGAGCAGTTCTTC. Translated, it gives CASGYGRGTEQFF.

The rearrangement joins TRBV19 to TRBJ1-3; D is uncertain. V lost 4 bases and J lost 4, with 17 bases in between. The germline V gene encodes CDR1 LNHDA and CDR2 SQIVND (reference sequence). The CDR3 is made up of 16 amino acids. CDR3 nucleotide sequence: TGTGCCAGTAGTACCTGGCTCGGGTCCTTAGGAAACACCATATATTTT. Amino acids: CASSTWLGSLGNTIYF.

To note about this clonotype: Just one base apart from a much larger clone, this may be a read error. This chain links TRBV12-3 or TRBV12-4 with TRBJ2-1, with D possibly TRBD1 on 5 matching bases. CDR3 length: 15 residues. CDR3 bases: TGTGCCAGCAGTTTAGCAGGGGTCTCCTACAATGAGCAGCTCTTC. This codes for CASSLAGVSYNEQLF.

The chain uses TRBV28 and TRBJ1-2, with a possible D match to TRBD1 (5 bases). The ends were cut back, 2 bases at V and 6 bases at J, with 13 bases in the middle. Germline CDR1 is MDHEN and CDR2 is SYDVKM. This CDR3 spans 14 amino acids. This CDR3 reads CASSLQGEVDGYTF. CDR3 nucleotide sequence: TGTGCCAGCAGTTTACAGGGAGAAGTGGATGGCTACACCTTC.

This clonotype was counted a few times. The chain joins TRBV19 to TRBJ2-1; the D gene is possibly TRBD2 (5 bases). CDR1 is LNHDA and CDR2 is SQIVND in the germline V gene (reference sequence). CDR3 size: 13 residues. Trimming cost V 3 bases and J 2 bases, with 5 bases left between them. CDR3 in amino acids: CASSIGTYNEQFF. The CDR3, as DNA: TGTGCCAGTAGTATCGGGACCTACAATGAGCAGTTCTTC.

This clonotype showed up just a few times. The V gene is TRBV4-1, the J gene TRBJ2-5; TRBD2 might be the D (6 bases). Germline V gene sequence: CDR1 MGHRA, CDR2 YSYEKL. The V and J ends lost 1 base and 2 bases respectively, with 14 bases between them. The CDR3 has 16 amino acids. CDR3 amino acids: CASSQGTSSNQETQYF. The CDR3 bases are TGCGCCAGCAGCCAAGGCACTAGCAGTAATCAAGAGACCCAGTACTTC.

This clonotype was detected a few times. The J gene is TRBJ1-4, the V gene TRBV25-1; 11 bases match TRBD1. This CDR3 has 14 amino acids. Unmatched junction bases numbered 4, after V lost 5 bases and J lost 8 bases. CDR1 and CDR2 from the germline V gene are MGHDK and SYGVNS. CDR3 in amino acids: CASSSGTGGEKLFF. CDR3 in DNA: TGTGCCAGCAGTTCCGGGACAGGGGGAGAAAAACTGTTTTTT.

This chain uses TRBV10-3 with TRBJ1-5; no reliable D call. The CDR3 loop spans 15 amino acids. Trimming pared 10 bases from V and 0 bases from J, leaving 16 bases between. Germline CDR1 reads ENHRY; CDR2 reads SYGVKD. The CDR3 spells CATRYTGNSNQPQHF. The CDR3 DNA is TGTGCCACCAGATACACCGGGAATAGCAATCAGCCCCAGCATTTT.

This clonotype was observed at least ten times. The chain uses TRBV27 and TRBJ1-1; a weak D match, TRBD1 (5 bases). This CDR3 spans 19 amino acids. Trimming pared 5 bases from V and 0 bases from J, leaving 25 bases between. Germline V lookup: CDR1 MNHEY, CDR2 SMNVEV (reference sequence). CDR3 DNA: TGTGCCAGCAGTCTCACCCGAGGGCAGGGCTTTACCGTGAACACTGAAGCTTTCTTT. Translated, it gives CASSLTRGQGFTVNTEAFF.

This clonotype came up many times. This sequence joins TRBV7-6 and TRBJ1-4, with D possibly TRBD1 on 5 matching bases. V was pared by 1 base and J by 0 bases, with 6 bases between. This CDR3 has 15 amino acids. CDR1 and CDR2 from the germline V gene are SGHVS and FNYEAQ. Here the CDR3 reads CASSLGTTTNEKLFF. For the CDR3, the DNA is TGTGCCAGCAGCTTAGGGACAACAACTAATGAAAAACTGTTTTTT.

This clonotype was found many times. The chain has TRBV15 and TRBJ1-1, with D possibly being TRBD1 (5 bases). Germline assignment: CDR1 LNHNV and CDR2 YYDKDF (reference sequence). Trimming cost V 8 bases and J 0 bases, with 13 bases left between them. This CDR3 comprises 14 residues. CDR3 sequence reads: CATVRDSMNTEAFF. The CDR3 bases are TGTGCCACCGTCAGGGACTCCATGAACACTGAAGCTTTCTTT.

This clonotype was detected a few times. CDR3 protein: CASSFAGREQYV. The CDR3 DNA sequence: TGTGCCAGCAGCTTTGCCGGGAGGGAGCAGTACGTC. The chain recombines TRBV5-4 with TRBJ2-7, with 7 nucleotides matching TRBD2. The V and J ends lost 2 bases and 7 bases, in that order; junction bases with no gene match: 3. There are 12 residues in the CDR3. Germline lookup yields CDR1 SGHNT and CDR2 YYREEE (reference sequence).

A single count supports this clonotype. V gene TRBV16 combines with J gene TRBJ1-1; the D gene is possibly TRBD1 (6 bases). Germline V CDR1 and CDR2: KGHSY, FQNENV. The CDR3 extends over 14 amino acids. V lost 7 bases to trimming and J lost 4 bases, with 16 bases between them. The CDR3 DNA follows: TGTGCCAGCACCCTGATAGGAGGGGGCACTGAAGCTTTCTTT. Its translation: CASTLIGGGTEAFF.

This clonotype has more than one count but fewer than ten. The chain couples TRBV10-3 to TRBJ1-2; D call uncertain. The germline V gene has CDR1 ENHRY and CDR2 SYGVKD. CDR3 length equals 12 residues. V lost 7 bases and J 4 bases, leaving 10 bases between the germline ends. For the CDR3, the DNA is TGTGCCATCAACGACAACCTCTATGGCTACACCTTC. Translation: CAINDNLYGYTF.

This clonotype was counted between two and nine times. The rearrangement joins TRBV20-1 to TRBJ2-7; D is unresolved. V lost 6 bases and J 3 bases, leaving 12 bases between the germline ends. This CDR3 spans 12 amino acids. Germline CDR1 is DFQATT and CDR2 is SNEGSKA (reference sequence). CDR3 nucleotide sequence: TGCAGTGCCCGCAGCAAAGACTACGAGCAGTACGTC. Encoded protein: CSARSKDYEQYV.

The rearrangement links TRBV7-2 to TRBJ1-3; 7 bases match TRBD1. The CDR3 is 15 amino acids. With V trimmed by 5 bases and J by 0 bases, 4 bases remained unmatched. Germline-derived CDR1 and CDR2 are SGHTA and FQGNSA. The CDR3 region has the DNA TGTGCCAGCAGCGCGCGGACAGGCTCTGGAAACACCATATATTTT. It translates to CASSARTGSGNTIYF.

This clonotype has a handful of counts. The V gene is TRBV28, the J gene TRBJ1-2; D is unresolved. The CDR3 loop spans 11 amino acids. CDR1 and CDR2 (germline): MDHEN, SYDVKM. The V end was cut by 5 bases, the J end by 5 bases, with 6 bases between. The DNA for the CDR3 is TGTGCCAGCAGTCAAAAATATGGCTACACCTTC. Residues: CASSQKYGYTF.

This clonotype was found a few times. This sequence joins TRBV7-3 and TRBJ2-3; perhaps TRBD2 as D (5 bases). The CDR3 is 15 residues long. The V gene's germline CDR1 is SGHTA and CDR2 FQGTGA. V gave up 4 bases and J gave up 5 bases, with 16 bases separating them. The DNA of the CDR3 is TGTGCCAGCAGCTACCTAGTGGGCCGGGGAGATACGCAGTATTTT. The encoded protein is CASSYLVGRGDTQYF.

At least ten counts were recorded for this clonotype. The CDR3 sequence is CASRTDRLRTDTQYF. CDR3 sequence (DNA): TGTGCCAGCCGCACGGACAGGTTGCGCACAGATACGCAGTATTTT. The genes are TRBV28 and TRBJ2-3, with 7 bases fitting TRBD1. In germline, CDR1 is MDHEN, CDR2 SYDVKM. The CDR3 runs to 15 residues. V lost 8 bases, J lost 1 base, and 9 bases stayed unmatched.

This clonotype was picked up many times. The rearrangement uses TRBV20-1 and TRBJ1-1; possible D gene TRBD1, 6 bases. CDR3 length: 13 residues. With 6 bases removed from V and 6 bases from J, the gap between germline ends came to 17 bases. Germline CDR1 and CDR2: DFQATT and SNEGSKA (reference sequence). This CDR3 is CSAPDRQTAEAFF. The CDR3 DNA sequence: TGCAGTGCACCAGACAGGCAGACGGCTGAAGCTTTCTTT.

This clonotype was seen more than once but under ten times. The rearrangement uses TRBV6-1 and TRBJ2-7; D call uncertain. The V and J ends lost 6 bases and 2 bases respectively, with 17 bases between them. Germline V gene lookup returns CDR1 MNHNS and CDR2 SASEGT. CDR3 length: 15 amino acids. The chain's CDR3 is CASSVTDMGPYEQYV. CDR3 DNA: TGTGCCAGCAGCGTGACCGATATGGGCCCCTACGAGCAGTACGTC.

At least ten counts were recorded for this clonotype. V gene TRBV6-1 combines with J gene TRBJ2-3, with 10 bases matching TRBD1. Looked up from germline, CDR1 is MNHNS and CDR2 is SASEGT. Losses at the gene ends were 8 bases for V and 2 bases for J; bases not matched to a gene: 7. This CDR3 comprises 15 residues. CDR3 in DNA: TGTGCCAGCCGAACCGGGACAGGGGCCACAGATACGCAGTATTTT. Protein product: CASRTGTGATDTQYF.

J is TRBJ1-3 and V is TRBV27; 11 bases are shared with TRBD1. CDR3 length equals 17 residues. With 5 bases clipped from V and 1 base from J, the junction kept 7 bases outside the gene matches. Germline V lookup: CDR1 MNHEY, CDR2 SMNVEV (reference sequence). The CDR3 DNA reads TGTGCCAGCAGTCCCTGGACAGGGGGCATGTCTGGAAACACCATATATTTT. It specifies CASSPWTGGMSGNTIYF.

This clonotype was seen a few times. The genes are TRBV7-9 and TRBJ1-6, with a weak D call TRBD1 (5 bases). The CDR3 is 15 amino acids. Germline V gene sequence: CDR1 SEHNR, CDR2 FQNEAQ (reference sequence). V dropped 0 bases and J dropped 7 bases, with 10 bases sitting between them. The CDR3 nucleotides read TGTGCCAGCAGCTTAGCGCTGGGGGGGAATTCACCCCTCCACTTT. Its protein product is CASSLALGGNSPLHF.

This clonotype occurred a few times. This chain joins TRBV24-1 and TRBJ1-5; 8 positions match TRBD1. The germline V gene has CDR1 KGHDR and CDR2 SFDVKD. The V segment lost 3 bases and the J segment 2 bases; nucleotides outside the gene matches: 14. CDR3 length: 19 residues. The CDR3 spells CATSDTRTGHFDGNQPQHF. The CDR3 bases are TGTGCCACCAGTGATACCCGGACAGGGCATTTCGATGGCAATCAGCCCCAGCATTTT.

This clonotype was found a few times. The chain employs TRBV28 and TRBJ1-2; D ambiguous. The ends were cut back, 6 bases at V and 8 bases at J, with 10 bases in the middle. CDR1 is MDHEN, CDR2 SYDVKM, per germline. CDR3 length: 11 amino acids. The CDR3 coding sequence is TGTGCCAGCAGCAACGCCGGGGGCTACACCTTC. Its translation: CASSNAGGYTF.

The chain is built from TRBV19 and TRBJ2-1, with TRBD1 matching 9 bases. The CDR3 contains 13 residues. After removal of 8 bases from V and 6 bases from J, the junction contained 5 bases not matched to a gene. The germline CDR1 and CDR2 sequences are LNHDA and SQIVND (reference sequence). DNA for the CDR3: TGTGCCAGTCGGGACAGGGTAATCAATGAGCAGTTCTTC. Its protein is CASRDRVINEQFF.

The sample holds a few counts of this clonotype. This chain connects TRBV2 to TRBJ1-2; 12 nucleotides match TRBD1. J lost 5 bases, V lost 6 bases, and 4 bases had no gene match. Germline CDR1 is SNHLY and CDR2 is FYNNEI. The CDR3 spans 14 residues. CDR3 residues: CASRGQGAKYGYTF. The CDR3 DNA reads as TGTGCCAGCAGGGGACAGGGGGCGAAGTATGGCTACACCTTC.